The 2 T cell receptor beta chains listed next were all sequenced from one sample in a study of cytomegalovirus exposure and HLA in healthy donors. The PCR employed 60 Vbeta primers together with 13 Jbeta primers. Some clones are missing from TCRdb's copy, which holds only in-frame ones; the method was immunoSEQ multiplex PCR. Of roughly 180,000 clones listed, just under 85% are singletons. The sequenced sample consisted of PBMCs. The receptors come from a girl under 18 in good health and CMV-seropositive.

DNA for the CDR3: TGTGCCAGCAGTTCTCCGACGGGTATCTCTGGGGCCAACGTCCTGACTTTC. Protein product: CASSSPTGISGANVLTF. The V call is TRBV27, the J call TRBJ2-6; D gene uncertain. CDR3 length: 17 amino acids. V shed 4 bases and J shed 0 bases, with 13 bases lying between them. Per the germline V gene, CDR1 is MNHEY and CDR2 is SMNVEV (reference sequence). The full variable domain, completed using reference TRBV27 and TRBJ2-6, is EAQVTQNPRYLITVTGKKLTVTCSQNMNHEYMSWYRQDPGLGLRQIYYSMNVEVTDKGDVPEGYKVSRKEKRNFPLILESPSPNQTSLYFCASSSPTGISGANVLTFGAGSRLTVL.

The chain joins TRBV2 to TRBJ2-5; 12 positions match TRBD2. This CDR3 is built from 15 residues. Trimming at V came to 9 bases and at J to 5 bases, leaving 10 bases not matched to a gene. Germline V gene data show CDR1 as SNHLY and CDR2 as FYNNEI. CDR3 region: CASRGTSGRGETQYF. CDR3 nucleotides: TGTGCCAGTAGAGGGACTAGCGGGCGCGGGGAGACCCAGTACTTC.